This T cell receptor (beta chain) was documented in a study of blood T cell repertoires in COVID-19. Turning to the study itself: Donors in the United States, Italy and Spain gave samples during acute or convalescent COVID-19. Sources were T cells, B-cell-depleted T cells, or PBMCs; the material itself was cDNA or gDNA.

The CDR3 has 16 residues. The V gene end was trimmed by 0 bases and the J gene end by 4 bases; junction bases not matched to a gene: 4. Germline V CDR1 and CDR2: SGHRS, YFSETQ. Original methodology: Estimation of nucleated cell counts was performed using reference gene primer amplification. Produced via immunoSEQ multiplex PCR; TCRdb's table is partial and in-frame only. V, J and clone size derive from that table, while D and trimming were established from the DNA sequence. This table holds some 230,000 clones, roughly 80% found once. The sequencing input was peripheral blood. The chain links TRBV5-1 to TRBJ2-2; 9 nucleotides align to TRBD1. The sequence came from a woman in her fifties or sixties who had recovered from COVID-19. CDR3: CASSLEGQGVTGELFF. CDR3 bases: TGCGCCAGCAGCTTGGAGGGACAGGGAGTCACCGGGGAGCTGTTTTTT.